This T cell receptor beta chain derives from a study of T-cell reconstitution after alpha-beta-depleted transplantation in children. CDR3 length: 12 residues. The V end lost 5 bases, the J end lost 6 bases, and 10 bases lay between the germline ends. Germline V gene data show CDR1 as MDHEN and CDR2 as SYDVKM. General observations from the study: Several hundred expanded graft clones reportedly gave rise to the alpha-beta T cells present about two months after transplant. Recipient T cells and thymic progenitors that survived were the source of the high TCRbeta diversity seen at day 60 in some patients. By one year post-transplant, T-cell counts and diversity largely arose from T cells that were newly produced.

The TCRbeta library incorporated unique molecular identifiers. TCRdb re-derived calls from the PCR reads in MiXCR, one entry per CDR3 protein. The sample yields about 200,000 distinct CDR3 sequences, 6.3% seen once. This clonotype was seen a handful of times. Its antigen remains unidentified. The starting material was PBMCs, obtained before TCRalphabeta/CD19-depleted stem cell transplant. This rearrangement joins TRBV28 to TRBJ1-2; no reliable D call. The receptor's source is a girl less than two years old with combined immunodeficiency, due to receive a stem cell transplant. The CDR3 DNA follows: TGTGCCAGCAGTCACCCTGAGCATGGCTACACCTTC. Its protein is CASSHPEHGYTF.